Presented here are 24 T cell receptor beta chains from one specimen sequenced in a study of blood T cell repertoires in COVID-19. Some clones are missing from TCRdb's copy, which holds only in-frame ones; the method was immunoSEQ multiplex PCR. Of tens of thousands of clones listed, about 73% are singletons. The sequencing sample was made of peripheral blood. The receptor source for this set is an older woman with acute or convalescent COVID-19.

The chain uses TRBV7-6 and TRBJ2-3, with 7 bases aligning to TRBD2. V lost 4 bases to trimming and J lost 4 bases; unmatched junction nucleotides: 14. The CDR3 totals 17 residues. The germline CDR1 and CDR2 sequences are SGHVS and FNYEAQ. CDR3 nucleotides: TGTGCCAGCAGCTCCCGCGGGGAGGGAAGATCCCCAGATACGCAGTATTTT. Translation: CASSSRGEGRSPDTQYF.

At least ten counts were recorded for this clone. This rearrangement joins TRBV29-1 to TRBJ1-3; 7 bases align to TRBD1. Per the germline V gene, CDR1 is SQVTM and CDR2 is ANQGSEA. The CDR3 has 15 amino acids. V shed 6 bases and J 6 bases; nucleotides not matched to a gene: 14. CDR3 in DNA: TGCAGCGTGAGACGTAGCGACAGGGTAGCAAACACCATATATTTT. This codes for CSVRRSDRVANTIYF.

The gene calls are TRBV27 and TRBJ2-5; 13 positions match TRBD2. With 4 bases clipped from V and 4 bases from J, the junction kept 9 bases outside the gene matches. This CDR3 is 17 amino acids long. Germline V gives CDR1 MNHEY, CDR2 SMNVEV (reference sequence). CDR3 residues: CASSSPTSGGAGETQYF. For the CDR3, the DNA is TGTGCCAGCAGTTCCCCCACTAGCGGGGGGGCAGGAGAGACCCAGTACTTC.

The CDR3 loop is CASSQRQGVYGYTF. The CDR3, as DNA: TGCGCCAGCAGCCAGAGACAGGGGGTCTACGGCTACACCTTC. The chain employs TRBV4-1 and TRBJ1-2; 9 nucleotides line up with TRBD1. Germline V gene sequence: CDR1 MGHRA, CDR2 YSYEKL. This CDR3 comprises 14 residues. V shed 3 bases, J shed 8 bases, and the junction held 7 bases outside the gene matches.

This clone was observed a few times. This chain connects TRBV6-5 to TRBJ2-3; D perhaps matches TRBD1 (6 bases). Germline V gives CDR1 MNHEY, CDR2 SVGAGI. The CDR3 is 13 residues long. The V end lost 10 bases, the J end lost 1 base, and 12 bases lay between the germline ends. The CDR3 loop reads CAIRDTRTDTQYF. Written as DNA, the CDR3 is TGTGCCATCCGGGACACCCGCACAGATACGCAGTATTTT.

Comments on this clone: A read error may account for a junction end that differs from germline. The V and J genes are TRBV7-9 and TRBJ2-5, with 10 bases matching TRBD2. CDR3 length: 19 residues. Germline CDR1 SEHNR, CDR2 FQNEAQ (reference sequence). The DNA of the CDR3 is TGTGCCAGCAGCATAGCCCCCTCTCTAGCGGGGGTGCAACAAGAGACCCAGTACTTC. Encoded protein: CASSIAPSLAGVQQETQYF.

The chain has TRBV4-1 and TRBJ1-1; D ambiguous. The CDR3 covers 14 residues. Germline V gene lookup returns CDR1 MGHRA and CDR2 YSYEKL. Trimming took off 0 bases at V and 3 bases at J, with 8 bases between the two ends. The CDR3 nucleotides read TGCGCCAGCAGCCAAGAAGGCGCGGACACTGAAGCTTTCTTT. As protein: CASSQEGADTEAFF.

The chain links TRBV6-5 to TRBJ2-1; possible D gene TRBD1, 8 bases. This CDR3 contains 14 residues. Germline loops: CDR1 MNHEY, CDR2 SVGAGI. The V end was cut by 5 bases, the J end by 8 bases, with 16 bases between. CDR3 bases: TGTGCCAGCAGTCCTCGGACAGGGAGGGATGAGCAGTTCTTC. Translating it yields CASSPRTGRDEQFF.

In its sample, this clone was seen a few times. The J gene is TRBJ1-1, the V gene TRBV18, with D perhaps TRBD1 (5 bases). Germline V gene lookup returns CDR1 KGHSH and CDR2 LQKENI. This CDR3 contains 14 residues. Trimming left V 3 bases short and J 1 base short, with 9 bases between. The CDR3 loop is CASSPGGGNTEAFF. The DNA of the CDR3 is TGTGCCAGCTCACCCGGGGGGGGGAACACTGAAGCTTTCTTT.

The rearrangement joins TRBV5-1 to TRBJ2-7, with D unclear. Germline V gene data show CDR1 as SGHRS and CDR2 as YFSETQ. There are 13 residues in the CDR3. V gave up 7 bases and J gave up 2 bases, with 13 bases separating them. The CDR3 DNA reads as TGCGCCAGCGCGCCAGGCGTGGCCTACGAGCAGTACTTC. It translates to CASAPGVAYEQYF.

The V gene is TRBV30, the J gene TRBJ2-6, with a weak D call TRBD2 (6 bases). V was trimmed by 6 bases and J by 0 bases, leaving 12 bases between them. Looked up from germline, CDR1 is GTSNPN and CDR2 is SVGIG (reference sequence). CDR3 length: 15 amino acids. DNA for the CDR3: TGTGCCTGTCGGGGGTTTGGCTCTGGGGCCAACGTCCTGACTTTC. It specifies CACRGFGSGANVLTF.

This rearrangement joins TRBV28 to TRBJ1-2, with no clear D. From germline, CDR1 is MDHEN and CDR2 SYDVKM. This CDR3 region has 12 residues. Trimming stripped 4 bases from V and 8 bases from J, with 11 bases between. The CDR3 sequence: CASSSLSRGYTF. CDR3 DNA sequence: TGTGCCAGCAGTTCACTATCGCGGGGCTACACCTTC.

V usage is TRBV7-3 and J usage is TRBJ2-3; 7 bases line up with TRBD2. The germline gives CDR1 SGHTA, CDR2 FQGTGA. This CDR3 is 17 amino acids long. Trimming removed 5 bases from V and 2 bases from J; junction bases left unmatched: 13. CDR3 loop: CASSVFLGGGLTDTQYF. DNA of the CDR3: TGTGCCAGCAGCGTTTTCCTCGGCGGGGGACTCACAGATACGCAGTATTTT.

The V and J genes are TRBV5-8 and TRBJ2-7; D is unresolved. The germline V gene encodes CDR1 SGHTS and CDR2 YDEGEE. This CDR3 is built from 13 residues. Deletions cut 2 bases from V and 1 base from J, with 7 bases between. CDR3 DNA sequence: TGTGCCAGCAGCTTCAGTGGTTCCTACGAGCAGTACTTC. Residues: CASSFSGSYEQYF.

The V and J genes are TRBV9 and TRBJ1-3; D uncertain. This CDR3 region has 12 residues. The V end lost 2 bases, the J end lost 7 bases, and 7 bases lay between the germline ends. Germline loops: CDR1 SGDLS, CDR2 YYNGEE. For the CDR3, the DNA is TGTGCCAGCAGCGTGACGGGGAACACCATATATTTT. Translated, it gives CASSVTGNTIYF.

This sequence joins TRBV3-1 (or the pseudogene TRBV3-2) and TRBJ1-2, with a weak D call TRBD1 (5 bases). Germline V gene data show CDR1 as LGHDT and CDR2 as YNNKEL (reference sequence). The CDR3 is made up of 13 amino acids. The ends were cut back, 5 bases at V and 7 bases at J, with 14 bases in the middle. As DNA, the CDR3 is TGTGCCAGCAGCGCCGGCCAGGGAGGTGGCTACACCTTC. Translating it yields CASSAGQGGGYTF.

The chain is built from TRBV29-1 and TRBJ2-3, with 9 nucleotides matching TRBD1. V lost 5 bases, J lost 2 bases, and 5 bases stayed unmatched. This CDR3 has 14 residues. The V gene's germline CDR1 is SQVTM and CDR2 ANQGSEA. CDR3 DNA sequence: TGCAGCGTTAACCGGGACAGGGCCACAGATACGCAGTATTTT. It yields the protein CSVNRDRATDTQYF.

In its sample, this clone was seen a few times. The J gene is TRBJ1-1, the V gene TRBV24-1; D unresolved. CDR1 and CDR2 from the germline V gene are KGHDR and SFDVKD. The length of the CDR3 is 15 residues. V was cut by 7 bases and J by 0 bases, with 14 bases left in between. The CDR3 region is CATRKGDSMNTEAFF. The CDR3 nucleotides are TGTGCCACCAGGAAGGGAGATTCCATGAACACTGAAGCTTTCTTT.

This clone was detected a few times. This rearrangement joins TRBV10-3 to TRBJ1-2, with TRBD1 matching over 10 bases. Germline-derived CDR1 and CDR2 are ENHRY and SYGVKD. CDR3 size: 15 residues. Trimming at V came to 4 bases and at J to 2 bases, leaving 4 bases not matched to a gene. CDR3 residues: CAISGGTGENYGYTF. The DNA for the CDR3 is TGTGCCATCAGTGGTGGGACAGGGGAGAACTATGGCTACACCTTC.

The CDR3 sequence: CASTPRWDKQETQYF. In nucleotides, the CDR3 is TGTGCCAGTACCCCTAGGTGGGACAAACAAGAGACCCAGTACTTC. This chain links TRBV19 with TRBJ2-5, with D perhaps matching TRBD1 (6 bases). Per germline, CDR1 LNHDA and CDR2 SQIVND (reference sequence). The CDR3 is made up of 15 amino acids. The V gene lost 7 bases and the J gene lost 2 bases, with 17 bases spanning the gap. Complete variable domain (other parts from reference TRBV19 and TRBJ2-5): DGGITQSPKYLFRKEGQNVTLSCEQNLNHDAMYWYRQDPGQGLRLIYYSQIVNDFQKGDIAEGYSVSREKKESFPLTVTSAQKNPTAFYLCASTPRWDKQETQYFGPGTRLLVL.

V gene TRBV5-1 combines with J gene TRBJ2-7; D gene uncertain. Looked up from germline, CDR1 is SGHRS and CDR2 is YFSETQ. This CDR3 is built from 14 residues. V gave up 0 bases and J gave up 3 bases, with 10 bases separating them. The CDR3 nucleotides read TGCGCCAGCAGCTTGGTAGGCGGAAACTACGAGCAGTACTTC. Translation gives CASSLVGGNYEQYF.

This clone was picked up a small number of times. The V and J genes are TRBV19 and TRBJ1-6; D may be TRBD1 (6 bases). Germline V gene sequence: CDR1 LNHDA, CDR2 SQIVND (reference sequence). The CDR3 is 15 residues long. Between the trimmed V and J ends, which lost 6 bases and 8 bases, there was a span of 17 bases. DNA of the CDR3: TGTGCCAGTAGCAGCGGACAGATTCTTTATTCACCCCTCCACTTT. Translating gives CASSSGQILYSPLHF.

CDR3 DNA: TGTGCCAGCAGCTTAATTGGGGCCTCCTACGAGCAGTACTTC. As protein: CASSLIGASYEQYF. The genes are TRBV7-3 and TRBJ2-7, with a weak D call TRBD1 (5 bases). CDR1 and CDR2 from the germline V gene are SGHTA and FQGTGA. CDR3 length equals 14 residues. Deletions cut 1 base from V and 0 bases from J, with 7 bases between.

The chain couples TRBV4-1 to TRBJ1-1, with D possibly being TRBD1 (5 bases). The CDR3 consists of 13 residues. The germline V gene encodes CDR1 MGHRA and CDR2 YSYEKL. V lost 3 bases and J lost 10, with 15 bases in between. The DNA for the CDR3 is TGCGCCAGCAGCCAGTGGGGGGTCCGGGGAGCTTTCTTT. Amino acid sequence: CASSQWGVRGAFF.